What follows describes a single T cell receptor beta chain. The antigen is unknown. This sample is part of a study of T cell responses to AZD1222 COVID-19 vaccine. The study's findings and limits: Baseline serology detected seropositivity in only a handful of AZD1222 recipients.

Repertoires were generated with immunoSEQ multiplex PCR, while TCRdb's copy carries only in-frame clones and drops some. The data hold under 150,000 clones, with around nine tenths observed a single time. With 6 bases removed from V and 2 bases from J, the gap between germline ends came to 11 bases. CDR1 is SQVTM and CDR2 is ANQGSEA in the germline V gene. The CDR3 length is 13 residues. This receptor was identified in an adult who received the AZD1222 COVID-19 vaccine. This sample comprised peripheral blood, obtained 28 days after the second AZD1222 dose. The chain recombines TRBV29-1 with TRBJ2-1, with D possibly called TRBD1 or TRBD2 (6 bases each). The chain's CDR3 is CSVGGSAYNEQFF. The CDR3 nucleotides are TGCAGCGTAGGGGGGAGCGCCTACAATGAGCAGTTCTTC.